The TCR beta chain described here comes from a study of cytomegalovirus exposure and HLA in healthy donors. This clone was observed a few times. CDR3 length: 13 amino acids. The germline V and J ends were trimmed by 4 bases and 4 bases, with 9 bases remaining between them. Looked up from germline, CDR1 is SGDLS and CDR2 is YYNGEE. Both 60 Vbeta primers and 13 Jbeta primers went into the PCR. The assay was immunoSEQ multiplex PCR, and TCRdb's table has in-frame clones only and misses some. This table has some 160,000 clones, 70% to 85% appearing once. The chain is built from TRBV9 and TRBJ1-3; a weak D match, TRBD1 (5 bases). This receptor was taken from a man aged 50-60 years in good health and CMV-seropositive. Material for sequencing was PBMCs. The CDR3: CASSPSGGNTIYF. In nucleotides, the CDR3 is TGTGCCAGCAGCCCTTCAGGGGGAAACACCATATATTTT.